These 7 T cell receptor beta chains came from one sample sequenced in a study of beta chain features in type 1 diabetes listed by TCRdb under 2018. The investigation overall reported the following: Type 1 diabetes patients showed a moderate but significant shortening of TCRB CDR3 length in all four CD4+ subsets.

Library preparation employed the immunoSEQ multiplex PCR assay. The High Capacity cDNA Reverse Transcription Kit was used to reverse transcribe all of the isolated RNA, meaning that expressed TCRB transcripts were what got sequenced. In its TCRdb copy, this immuneACCESS table keeps in-frame sequences only and misses some clones. Where compared with another copy, unresolved V genes explain less than half of these, and the others have no known cause. The sample contains approximately 260,000 clones, 20% of them found a single time. The top ten hold 0.028% of the sample. No antigen is known for these receptors. The sequenced material came from naive CD4+ T cells from blood. The sample's cell subset or site label is to be understood as: true naive CD4+ T cells. Receptors were obtained from a woman aged 40 to 49 with type 1 diabetes.

As for this clone: The same CDR3 also results from other DNA sequences found in this sample. V gene TRBV28 combines with J gene TRBJ2-2, with D unclear. V lost 6 bases to trimming and J lost 2 bases, with 4 bases between them. Germline values: CDR1 MDHEN, CDR2 SYDVKM. This CDR3 has 12 residues. CDR3 in DNA: TGTGCCAGCAGCCTCAACACCGGGGAGCTGTTTTTT. It codes for CASSLNTGELFF.

The chain links TRBV9 to TRBJ2-3; possible D gene TRBD2, 6 bases. CDR3 length equals 15 residues. Trimming shortened V by 6 bases and J by 2 bases, and 16 bases separated the two germline ends. Looked up from germline, CDR1 is SGDLS and CDR2 is YYNGEE. This CDR3 reads CASTLAGTPTDTQYF. The DNA for the CDR3 is TGTGCCAGCACCCTAGCCGGGACTCCCACAGATACGCAGTATTTT.

The chain recombines TRBV7-9 with TRBJ2-1; TRBD1 is a possible D gene (6 bases). CDR1 SEHNR and CDR2 FQNEAQ come from the germline V gene (reference sequence). This CDR3 is built from 14 residues. V lost 5 bases and J lost 8, with 16 bases in between. CDR3 amino acids: CASSPTWTVHEQFF. CDR3 in DNA: TGTGCCAGCAGCCCAACCTGGACAGTCCATGAGCAGTTCTTC. Complete variable domain (other parts from reference TRBV7-9 and TRBJ2-1): DTGVSQNPRHKITKRGQNVTFRCDPISEHNRLYWYRQTLGQGPEFLTYFQNEAQLEKSRLLSDRFSAERPKGSFSTLEIQRTEQGDSAMYLCASSPTWTVHEQFFGPGTRLTVL.

There are a few counts of this clone. This chain uses TRBV29-1 with TRBJ1-6; the D is unclear. This CDR3 has 13 amino acids. Germline CDR1 SQVTM, CDR2 ANQGSEA. V lost 7 bases to trimming and J lost 7 bases, with 14 bases between them. CDR3 sequence reads: CSAAVERNSPLHF. Here the CDR3 DNA reads TGCAGCGCTGCGGTGGAGAGGAATTCACCCCTCCACTTT.

J is TRBJ2-5 and V is TRBV7-9; TRBD2 might be the D (6 bases). V shed 8 bases and J shed 4 bases, with 11 bases lying between them. Germline loops: CDR1 SEHNR, CDR2 FQNEAQ (reference sequence). The CDR3 length is 12 residues. DNA of the CDR3: TGTGCCAGCGGCGGAGGGTTAGAGACCCAGTACTTC. It specifies CASGGGLETQYF.

The CDR3 DNA reads as TGTGCCAGCAGCGTAGGGGCTAGCGGGGGGGCCGGCGAAGAGACCCAGTACTTC. It is translated as CASSVGASGGAGEETQYF. The chain combines TRBV9 with TRBJ2-5; TRBD2 matches 12 bases. The germline V gene encodes CDR1 SGDLS and CDR2 YYNGEE. CDR3 length: 18 residues. The V and J ends lost 0 bases and 3 bases, in that order; junction bases with no gene match: 9.

This clone turned up a few times. The genes are TRBV7-9 and TRBJ1-4, with D unclear. With 5 bases removed from V and 14 bases from J, the gap between germline ends came to 18 bases. The CDR3 is made up of 13 amino acids. From germline, CDR1 is SEHNR and CDR2 FQNEAQ (reference sequence). The CDR3 bases are TGTGCCAGCAGCCACCGGGATGGAGCCGGTCTGTTTTTT. This encodes CASSHRDGAGLFF.